The clone carrying this T cell receptor (beta chain) has only a few counts. Mismatch with germline at one junction end may stem from a read error. These data originate in a study of T-cell reconstitution after alpha-beta-depleted transplantation in children. Germline V gene data show CDR1 as SSHAT and CDR2 as FNYEAQ (reference sequence). This CDR3 is built from 15 residues. The library targeted TCRbeta and was prepared with unique molecular identifiers. TCRdb re-called the PCR reads through MiXCR, storing one row per CDR3 protein. The sample comprises approximately 340,000 distinct CDR3 sequences, over 9% of which are singletons, and around 2.4% rests with the top ten.

The TCR originated in a human donor who donated a stem cell graft to a child with acute lymphoblastic leukemia. The specimen was PBMCs from the stem cell graft donor, collected from the stem cell graft. This chain uses TRBV7-7 with TRBJ2-5, with unresolved D. The CDR3 protein is CASSPTHRIQETQYF. CDR3 nucleotide sequence: TGTGCTAGCAGCCCGACACATCGCATACAAGAGACCCAGTACTTC.